These 25 T cell receptor beta chains were all obtained from the same sample, sequenced in a study of T-cell reconstitution after alpha-beta-depleted transplantation in children. A library of TCRbeta sequences, prepared with unique molecular identifiers, was generated. TCRdb reprocessed the PCR reads via MiXCR and lists one record per CDR3 protein. The table lists hundreds of thousands of distinct CDR3 sequences, about 23% of them singletons. The input for sequencing was PBMCs, taken before TCRalphabeta/CD19-depleted stem cell transplant. Every receptor here comes from a girl aged 2 to 9 with Fanconi anemia, due to receive a stem cell transplant.

This clonotype appeared many times. V and J are TRBV12-3 or TRBV12-4 and TRBJ2-7; the D is unclear. The CDR3 is made up of 14 amino acids. V was trimmed by 5 bases and J by 0 bases, leaving 11 bases between them. In nucleotides, the CDR3 is TGTGCCAGCAGTCCCCGACATGGCTCCTACGAGCAGTACTTC. It specifies CASSPRHGSYEQYF.

A word on this clonotype: A much larger clone is a single base away; this may be a read error. This CDR3 fails to terminate in the conserved phenylalanine or tryptophan, so it likely reflects a read error. The chain employs TRBV6-1 and TRBJ2-1; 12 bases fit TRBD2. CDR1 is MNHNS, CDR2 SASEGT, per germline. The V gene end was trimmed by 4 bases and the J gene end by 6 bases; junction bases not matched to a gene: 4. The CDR3 extends over 15 amino acids. This CDR3 is CASSAPGLAGNEQFL. CDR3 bases: TGTGCCAGCAGTGCGCCGGGACTAGCGGGCAATGAGCAGTTCCTC.

V and J are TRBV7-9 and TRBJ1-1; 7 bases line up with TRBD1. Per the germline V gene, CDR1 is SEHNR and CDR2 is FQNEAQ (reference sequence). The CDR3 covers 13 residues. With V trimmed by 1 base and J by 4 bases, 0 bases remained unmatched. CDR3 in DNA: TGTGCCAGCAGCTTAGACAGGGGCACTGAAGCTTTCTTT. As protein: CASSLDRGTEAFF.

This clonotype came up many times. The chain uses TRBV20-1 and TRBJ2-7, with unresolved D. Trimming took 5 bases from V and 8 from J, leaving 19 bases between them. CDR1 is DFQATT, CDR2 SNEGSKA, per germline (reference sequence). This CDR3 comprises 13 residues. For the CDR3, the DNA is TGCAGTGCTCGTGTCAGAACACTCGGGCAGCAGTACTTC. Protein sequence: CSARVRTLGQQYF.

At least ten counts were recorded for this clonotype. J is TRBJ2-5 and V is TRBV20-1; 9 bases fit TRBD2. The CDR3 covers 16 residues. Germline V gene sequence: CDR1 DFQATT, CDR2 SNEGSKA (reference sequence). V lost 6 bases to trimming and J lost 2 bases; unmatched junction nucleotides: 13. CDR3 loop: CSAPRFRTSAQETQYF. The CDR3 DNA reads TGCAGTGCCCCAAGATTTAGGACTAGCGCACAAGAGACCCAGTACTTC.

The chain employs TRBV20-1 and TRBJ1-1; D ambiguous. V was trimmed by 0 bases and J by 3 bases, leaving 8 bases between them. Germline values: CDR1 DFQATT, CDR2 SNEGSKA (reference sequence). The CDR3 totals 13 residues. The CDR3: CSAREVTDTEAFF. CDR3 sequence (DNA): TGCAGTGCTAGAGAGGTGACGGACACTGAAGCTTTCTTT.

The V and J genes are TRBV6-4 and TRBJ2-1, with a possible D match to TRBD2 (5 bases). Per the germline V gene, CDR1 is MRHNA and CDR2 is SNTAGT. The CDR3 sequence is 13 residues long. V gave up 7 bases and J gave up 4 bases, with 11 bases separating them. The CDR3 sequence: CASTASKYNEQFF. In DNA, the CDR3 is TGTGCCAGCACGGCTAGCAAATACAATGAGCAGTTCTTC.

Remarks on this clonotype: The CDR3 ends on some other residue instead of the conserved phenylalanine or tryptophan, so this is likely a read error. This chain uses TRBV5-4 with TRBJ1-5; 8 positions match TRBD1. Germline V gene data show CDR1 as SGHNT and CDR2 as YYREEE (reference sequence). The CDR3 extends over 22 amino acids. V was clipped by 3 bases and J by 0 bases; unmatched bases: 23. The CDR3 loop reads CASSWEHIVDREEGHSNQPQHY. CDR3 nucleotides: TGTGCCAGCAGCTGGGAACATATTGTGGACAGGGAGGAGGGCCATAGCAATCAGCCCCAGCATTAT.

The table lists this clonotype with many counts. The rearrangement links TRBV29-1 to TRBJ1-2; 10 nucleotides align to TRBD1. V shed 4 bases and J 4 bases; nucleotides not matched to a gene: 9. The CDR3 is 15 residues long. Germline V gene data show CDR1 as SQVTM and CDR2 as ANQGSEA. The CDR3 sequence: CSVGPGTGVFYGYTF. CDR3 DNA: TGCAGCGTTGGACCCGGGACAGGGGTCTTCTATGGCTACACCTTC.

This clonotype has at least ten counts. J is TRBJ2-7 and V is TRBV29-1, with D perhaps matching TRBD2 (5 bases). V was trimmed by 6 bases and J by 2 bases, leaving 17 bases between them. The CDR3 totals 14 residues. The V gene's germline CDR1 is SQVTM and CDR2 ANQGSEA. CDR3 DNA: TGCAGCGTAAGCACGGGATCCCCAACCTACGAGCAGTACTTC. Translation: CSVSTGSPTYEQYF.

In its sample, this clonotype was seen a few times. The chain has TRBV18 and TRBJ2-3, with TRBD2 identical over 11 bases. The germline V gene has CDR1 KGHSH and CDR2 LQKENI. The CDR3 is made up of 14 amino acids. J was trimmed by 5 bases and V by 6 bases; bases with no gene match: 4. The CDR3 protein is CASSPTSGKDTQYF. CDR3 bases: TGTGCCAGCTCCCCGACTAGCGGGAAAGATACGCAGTATTTT.

This clonotype was seen at least ten times. V gene TRBV29-1 combines with J gene TRBJ2-7; TRBD1 might be the D (6 bases). The V gene lost 3 bases and the J gene lost 3 bases, with 15 bases spanning the gap. The CDR3 has 14 residues. Germline V gene data show CDR1 as SQVTM and CDR2 as ANQGSEA. The CDR3 region is CSVEVTGSIYEQYF. The DNA for the CDR3 is TGCAGCGTTGAGGTGACAGGTAGTATCTACGAGCAGTACTTC.

This clonotype was seen many times. This chain links TRBV15 with TRBJ2-5; the D is unclear. Germline V CDR1 and CDR2: LNHNV, YYDKDF (reference sequence). V was clipped by 5 bases and J by 1 base, with 14 bases between them. The CDR3 is made up of 15 amino acids. CDR3 sequence reads: CATSPIRSFQETQYF. In DNA form, the CDR3 reads TGTGCCACCAGCCCTATTCGGTCCTTCCAAGAGACCCAGTACTTC.

This clonotype was seen many times. This sequence joins TRBV4-2 and TRBJ2-1; 10 bases fit TRBD2. J lost 1 base, V lost 8 bases, and 8 bases had no gene match. The CDR3 covers 16 residues. Germline V CDR1 and CDR2: LGHNA, YNFKEQ. CDR3 protein: CASVSTLAGSYNEQFF. The DNA of the CDR3 is TGTGCCAGCGTTTCCACACTAGCGGGATCCTACAATGAGCAGTTCTTC.

This chain uses TRBV28 with TRBJ2-1, with D possibly called TRBD1 or TRBD2 (6 bases each). Germline CDR1 and CDR2: MDHEN and SYDVKM. The CDR3 length is 16 residues. Between the trimmed V and J ends, which lost 5 bases and 8 bases, there was a span of 22 bases. The CDR3: CASSPGGTRGFDEQFF. The DNA of the CDR3 is TGTGCCAGCAGTCCGGGCGGGACGAGGGGGTTCGATGAGCAGTTCTTC.

The rearrangement joins TRBV7-2 to TRBJ1-1; D remains ambiguous. Germline values: CDR1 SGHTA, CDR2 FQGNSA. Between the trimmed V and J ends, which lost 5 bases and 11 bases, there was a span of 18 bases. The CDR3 loop spans 13 amino acids. The CDR3 here is CASSPLIYGEAFF. The CDR3 region has the DNA TGTGCCAGCAGCCCCTTGATTTATGGGGAGGCTTTCTTT.

J is TRBJ2-1 and V is TRBV5-1, with TRBD2 identical over 10 bases. Per germline, CDR1 SGHRS and CDR2 YFSETQ. The V gene end was trimmed by 1 base and the J gene end by 6 bases; junction bases not matched to a gene: 4. The CDR3 totals 15 residues. The CDR3 sequence: CASSLWLAGANEQFF. CDR3 nucleotides: TGCGCCAGCAGCTTGTGGCTAGCGGGAGCCAATGAGCAGTTCTTC. The full variable domain, with the rest looked up from reference TRBV5-1 and TRBJ2-1, is KAGVTQTPRYLIKTRGQQVTLSCSPISGHRSVSWYQQTPGQGLQFLFEYFSETQRNKGNFPGRFSGRQFSNSRSEMNVSTLELGDSALYLCASSLWLAGANEQFFGPGTRLTVL.

The rearrangement uses TRBV29-1 and TRBJ2-7; a possible D gene is TRBD1 (8 bases). V was shortened by 4 bases and J by 2 bases, with 15 bases between the two germline ends. The CDR3 runs to 14 residues. Germline lookup yields CDR1 SQVTM and CDR2 ANQGSEA. The CDR3 DNA sequence: TGCAGCGTTGGGGGACAGGCGGGGGCCTACGAGCAGTACTTC. Amino acids: CSVGGQAGAYEQYF.

This clonotype was counted at least ten times. The chain uses TRBV6-1 and TRBJ2-5, with 9 bases identical to TRBD1. Germline CDR1 MNHNS, CDR2 SASEGT. The CDR3 has 15 amino acids. The V and J ends lost 6 bases and 2 bases, in that order; junction bases with no gene match: 7. CDR3 loop: CASRDGQGIQETQYF. CDR3 bases: TGTGCCAGCAGAGACGGACAGGGGATACAAGAGACCCAGTACTTC.

There are many counts of this clonotype. The chain has TRBV29-1 and TRBJ1-1, with 7 bases identical to TRBD1. The germline V gene encodes CDR1 SQVTM and CDR2 ANQGSEA. The CDR3 loop spans 16 amino acids. V shed 5 bases, J shed 1 base, and the junction held 13 bases outside the gene matches. This CDR3 reads CSVRNLEGAWNTEAFF. The CDR3 bases are TGCAGCGTTCGAAATTTGGAGGGGGCTTGGAACACTGAAGCTTTCTTT.

In this sample, this clonotype turned up many times. Written as DNA, the CDR3 is TGCAGTGCTAGAAGGGCCAGCTACGAGCAGTACTTC. Its translation is CSARRASYEQYF. The chain carries TRBV20-1 and TRBJ2-7, with D unresolved. V was cut by 2 bases and J by 3 bases, with 8 bases left in between. The CDR3 runs to 12 residues. The germline V gene encodes CDR1 DFQATT and CDR2 SNEGSKA (reference sequence).

This clonotype was detected only a few times. The chain combines TRBV7-3 with TRBJ2-7; the match to TRBD2 covers 11 bases. The germline V gene encodes CDR1 SGHTA and CDR2 FQGTGA. The V and J ends lost 2 bases and 7 bases, in that order; junction bases with no gene match: 7. The CDR3 consists of 15 residues. The CDR3 region is CASSLGLAGPGEQYF. The DNA of the CDR3 is TGTGCCAGCAGCTTAGGACTAGCGGGCCCGGGGGAGCAGTACTTC.

The rearrangement uses TRBV28 and TRBJ2-1; D not resolved. CDR3 size: 14 residues. Germline-derived CDR1 and CDR2 are MDHEN and SYDVKM. With 2 bases removed from V and 9 bases from J, the gap between germline ends came to 14 bases. The CDR3: CASSLISSLGEQFF. The CDR3 DNA sequence: TGTGCCAGCAGTTTAATTTCCTCCCTTGGTGAGCAGTTCTTC.

This clonotype appeared many times. This sequence joins TRBV7-3 and TRBJ2-5, with TRBD2 matching 14 bases. Germline CDR1 and CDR2: SGHTA and FQGTGA. After removal of 1 base from V and 1 base from J, the junction contained 8 bases not matched to a gene. This CDR3 has 19 amino acids. The DNA of the CDR3 is TGTGCCAGCAGCTTAATGGCGACTAGCGGGAGGGCCGCCCAAGAGACCCAGTACTTC. The encoded protein is CASSLMATSGRAAQETQYF.

At least ten counts were recorded for this clonotype. V and J are TRBV5-5 and TRBJ1-3; D unresolved. The CDR3 extends over 13 amino acids. CDR1 is SGHKS, CDR2 YYEKEE, per germline (reference sequence). Trimming pared 2 bases from V and 2 bases from J, leaving 5 bases between. Here the CDR3 DNA reads TGTGCCAGCAGCTTTTCAGCTGGAAACACCATATATTTT. Its translation is CASSFSAGNTIYF.